One sample yielded the 22 T cell receptor beta chains listed below, sequenced in a study of cytomegalovirus exposure and HLA in healthy donors. The assay was immunoSEQ multiplex PCR, and TCRdb's table has in-frame clones only and misses some. This sample yields 110,000 to 150,000 clones, of which about 94% are seen a single time; 1.8% belongs to the top ten. The sequencing sample was made of PBMCs. These TCRs come from a man aged 18 to 30 in good health and CMV-seropositive.

V gene TRBV28 combines with J gene TRBJ1-1; D is possibly TRBD1 (6 bases). The germline CDR1 and CDR2 sequences are MDHEN and SYDVKM. CDR3 length equals 12 residues. Trimming removed 3 bases from V and 8 bases from J, with 10 bases in between. The CDR3 loop reads CASSLGRGEAFF. The CDR3 DNA is TGTGCCAGCAGTTTGGGCAGGGGCGAAGCTTTCTTT. Variable domain in full (rest from reference TRBV28 and TRBJ1-1): DVKVTQSSRYLVKRTGEKVFLECVQDMDHENMFWYRQDPGLGLRLIYFSYDVKMKEKGDIPEGYSVSREKKERFSLILESASTNQTSMYLCASSLGRGEAFFGQGTRLTVV.

V gene TRBV19 combines with J gene TRBJ2-1; TRBD1 is a possible D gene (5 bases). Trimming removed 1 base from V and 8 bases from J, with 9 bases in between. This CDR3 is 13 amino acids long. Germline V gene sequence: CDR1 LNHDA, CDR2 SQIVND (reference sequence). This CDR3 reads CASSIAVQDEQFF. CDR3 in DNA: TGTGCCAGTAGTATAGCCGTACAGGATGAGCAGTTCTTC.

The chain recombines TRBV9 with TRBJ2-1, with a possible D match to TRBD2 (6 bases). Germline CDR1 SGDLS, CDR2 YYNGEE. Trimming pared 4 bases from V and 6 bases from J, leaving 14 bases between. This CDR3 has 14 residues. The DNA of the CDR3 is TGTGCCAGCAGCCCTGGTGGACTAAGCAATGAGCAGTTCTTC. This codes for CASSPGGLSNEQFF. The entire variable domain, with the rest obtained from reference TRBV9 and TRBJ2-1, is as follows: DSGVTQTPKHLITATGQRVTLRCSPRSGDLSVYWYQQSLDQGLQFLIQYYNGEERAKGNILERFSAQQFPDLHSELNLSSLELGDSALYFCASSPGGLSNEQFFGPGTRLTVL.

This chain connects TRBV5-1 to TRBJ1-2; tentative D call: TRBD1 (6 bases). The CDR3 has 16 amino acids. V was cut by 2 bases and J by 7 bases, with 21 bases left in between. Germline CDR1 is SGHRS and CDR2 is YFSETQ. The CDR3 loop is CASSLGTLNYLGGYTF. DNA for the CDR3: TGCGCCAGCAGCTTAGGGACACTTAACTATTTGGGTGGCTACACCTTC.

This clone was seen once. The rearrangement uses TRBV19 and TRBJ1-2; D is ambiguous. The ends were cut back, 5 bases at V and 1 base at J, with 8 bases in the middle. This CDR3 is built from 13 residues. From germline, CDR1 is LNHDA and CDR2 SQIVND (reference sequence). The CDR3 region is CASSERNNYGYTF. Here the CDR3 DNA reads TGTGCCAGTAGTGAGAGGAATAACTATGGCTACACCTTC.

V gene TRBV6-1 combines with J gene TRBJ1-2, with 8 bases identical to TRBD1. CDR1 and CDR2 from the germline V gene are MNHNS and SASEGT. This CDR3 spans 17 amino acids. V lost 2 bases and J lost 4; bases outside the gene matches: 12. The CDR3 sequence is CASSESDPRGLVYGYTF. The DNA of the CDR3 is TGTGCCAGCAGTGAATCAGATCCCAGGGGGCTTGTCTATGGCTACACCTTC.

This chain links TRBV14 with TRBJ2-2; D is unresolved. Trimming removed 4 bases from V and 3 bases from J, with 15 bases in between. CDR3 length equals 16 residues. Germline lookup yields CDR1 SGHDN and CDR2 FVKESK. The CDR3 sequence is CASSPLNYPDTGELFF. The DNA for the CDR3 is TGTGCCAGCAGCCCCCTCAACTATCCGGACACCGGGGAGCTGTTTTTT.

This rearrangement joins TRBV5-4 to TRBJ2-2; 7 bases map to TRBD1. The germline CDR1 and CDR2 sequences are SGHNT and YYREEE (reference sequence). V shed 4 bases and J 1 base; nucleotides not matched to a gene: 4. The CDR3 is made up of 15 amino acids. DNA for the CDR3: TGTGCCAGCAGCGGGGACAGTCTGAACACCGGGGAGCTGTTTTTT. It translates to CASSGDSLNTGELFF.

The chain has TRBV6-1 and TRBJ1-2; TRBD1 might be the D (5 bases). There are 12 residues in the CDR3. Germline values: CDR1 MNHNS, CDR2 SASEGT. Trimming removed 4 bases at V and 4 bases at J, with 7 bases between. The CDR3 loop reads CASSVGGYGYTF. CDR3 in DNA: TGTGCCAGCAGTGTCGGGGGCTATGGCTACACCTTC.

The chain combines TRBV18 with TRBJ2-1, with D perhaps matching TRBD2 (7 bases). Germline values: CDR1 KGHSH, CDR2 LQKENI. This CDR3 region has 15 residues. V dropped 3 bases and J dropped 5 bases, with 14 bases sitting between them. The CDR3 loop reads CASSPPGGRDNEQFF. DNA for the CDR3: TGTGCCAGCTCACCGCCGGGGGGCAGGGACAATGAGCAGTTCTTC.

The chain recombines TRBV28 with TRBJ2-1; TRBD2 agrees at 9 bases. The V gene's germline CDR1 is MDHEN and CDR2 SYDVKM. V lost 4 bases to trimming and J lost 2 bases; unmatched junction nucleotides: 9. This CDR3 region has 17 residues. The CDR3 region has the DNA TGTGCCAGCAGTTCGCTTTCGAGCGGGAGGCCCTACAATGAGCAGTTCTTC. Its translation: CASSSLSSGRPYNEQFF.

This chain uses TRBV14 with TRBJ2-1; TRBD1 matches at 7 bases. CDR1 is SGHDN and CDR2 is FVKESK in the germline V gene. The CDR3 is made up of 15 amino acids. The trim removed 2 bases at V and 4 bases at J, leaving 5 bases unmatched. The chain's CDR3 is CASSQIPGQYNEQFF. CDR3 nucleotides: TGTGCCAGCAGCCAAATTCCGGGACAGTACAATGAGCAGTTCTTC.

This chain connects TRBV7-8 to TRBJ1-5, with D unresolved. The CDR3 runs to 13 residues. Looked up from germline, CDR1 is SGHVS and CDR2 is FQNEAQ. The ends were cut back, 4 bases at V and 6 bases at J, with 10 bases in the middle. Here the CDR3 DNA reads TGTGCCAGCAGCTCCATCCAGATTCAGCCCCAGCATTTT. As protein: CASSSIQIQPQHF.

The chain links TRBV10-1 to TRBJ2-2; no reliable D call. CDR3 length equals 12 residues. Trimming removed 4 bases from V and 7 bases from J, with 7 bases in between. From germline, CDR1 is WNHNN and CDR2 SYGVQD (reference sequence). Written as DNA, the CDR3 is TGCGCCAGCAGTGTATCGGGCGGGGAGCTGTTTTTT. Its translation is CASSVSGGELFF.

This chain links TRBV5-1 with TRBJ2-1; a possible D gene is TRBD1 (5 bases). Trimming removed 0 bases at V and 2 bases at J, with 12 bases between. CDR3 length equals 16 residues. Germline CDR1 SGHRS, CDR2 YFSETQ. The CDR3: CASSLEGAGTYNEQFF. The CDR3 nucleotides are TGCGCCAGCAGCTTGGAAGGGGCAGGGACCTACAATGAGCAGTTCTTC.

About this clone: The sample has other DNA sequences that encode this CDR3 too. The J gene is TRBJ1-2, the V gene TRBV27; D is unclear. CDR1 MNHEY and CDR2 SMNVEV come from the germline V gene (reference sequence). With 2 bases removed from V and 2 bases from J, the gap between germline ends came to 6 bases. This CDR3 comprises 13 residues. CDR3 sequence: CASSLSLNYGYTF. The CDR3, as DNA: TGTGCCAGCAGTTTAAGCTTAAACTATGGCTACACCTTC.

V usage is TRBV7-3 and J usage is TRBJ2-1, with 7 bases aligning to TRBD2. Germline lookup yields CDR1 SGHTA and CDR2 FQGTGA. J gave up 6 bases and V 3 bases, and 8 bases lay outside the gene matches. This CDR3 is 15 amino acids long. CDR3 sequence reads: CASSFRAGEGNEQFF. Written as DNA, the CDR3 is TGTGCCAGCAGCTTTCGGGCGGGAGAAGGCAATGAGCAGTTCTTC.

The rearrangement joins TRBV5-1 to TRBJ1-2, with D perhaps TRBD1 (6 bases). This CDR3 comprises 14 residues. Trimming stripped 5 bases from V and 6 bases from J, with 17 bases between. Germline V gene sequence: CDR1 SGHRS, CDR2 YFSETQ. CDR3 in DNA: TGCGCCAGCAGTCAGGGGCATGGACTGGATGGCTACACCTTC. It is translated as CASSQGHGLDGYTF.

The chain is built from TRBV6-5 and TRBJ2-7; perhaps TRBD1 as D (6 bases). The germline V and J ends were trimmed by 4 bases and 0 bases, with 13 bases remaining between them. Germline CDR1 MNHEY, CDR2 SVGAGI. This CDR3 has 15 amino acids. The CDR3 DNA reads as TGTGCCAGCAGTTTGGGACATTCGAGCTCCTACGAGCAGTACTTC. It encodes CASSLGHSSSYEQYF.

The rearrangement uses TRBV5-1 and TRBJ2-2; D gene ambiguous. Germline values: CDR1 SGHRS, CDR2 YFSETQ. This CDR3 has 14 residues. The germline V and J ends were trimmed by 1 base and 6 bases, with 10 bases remaining between them. The DNA for the CDR3 is TGCGCCAGCAGCTTGTTGGCTCCAGCCGGGGAGCTGTTTTTT. Its protein product is CASSLLAPAGELFF. The full variable domain, completed using reference TRBV5-1 and TRBJ2-2, is KAGVTQTPRYLIKTRGQQVTLSCSPISGHRSVSWYQQTPGQGLQFLFEYFSETQRNKGNFPGRFSGRQFSNSRSEMNVSTLELGDSALYLCASSLLAPAGELFFGEGSRLTVL.

The rearrangement links TRBV30 to TRBJ1-1; a weak D match, TRBD1 (5 bases). This CDR3 comprises 12 residues. V shed 5 bases and J shed 10 bases, with 17 bases lying between them. Germline V gene data show CDR1 as GTSNPN and CDR2 as SVGIG (reference sequence). The chain's CDR3 is CAWAGTGGLAFF. DNA of the CDR3: TGTGCCTGGGCCGGAACGGGGGGTTTAGCTTTCTTT. Together with reference TRBV30 and TRBJ1-1, the CDR3 gives the full variable domain: SQTIHQWPATLVQPVGSPLSLECTVEGTSNPNLYWYRQAAGRGLQLLFYSVGIGQISSEVPQNLSASRPQDRQFILSSKKLLLSDSGFYLCAWAGTGGLAFFGQGTRLTVV.

The CDR3 DNA follows: TGTGCCAGCAGAGCGGGAGGCCCCCAAGAGACCCAGTACTTC. As protein: CASRAGGPQETQYF. The chain uses TRBV6-1 and TRBJ2-5; 9 positions agree with TRBD2. J was trimmed by 1 base and V by 6 bases; bases with no gene match: 3. The CDR3 contains 14 residues. Looked up from germline, CDR1 is MNHNS and CDR2 is SASEGT.